Here is one TCR beta chain with its context. This specimen comes from a study of beta chain features in type 1 diabetes. The V segment lost 7 bases and the J segment 3 bases; nucleotides outside the gene matches: 2. Germline V lookup: CDR1 SNHLY, CDR2 FYNNEI. The CDR3 has 13 residues. Expressed TCRB transcripts were sequenced, since all the RNA that had been isolated was reverse transcribed. The assay was immunoSEQ multiplex PCR, and TCRdb's table has in-frame clones only and misses some. The table has some 500,000 clones, approximately 10% seen once. The specimen was naive CD4+ T cells from blood. The sequence was collected from a woman between 18 and 30 years old in good health. The chain couples TRBV2 to TRBJ2-1; TRBD1 matches 8 bases. CDR3: CASMGTGYNEQFF. DNA of the CDR3: TGTGCCAGCATGGGGACAGGCTACAATGAGCAGTTCTTC.